The following is a T cell receptor beta chain sequence with its context. These data originate in a study of control samples from healthy donors and cancer patients. The length of the CDR3 is 12 residues. Trimming cost V 5 bases and J 5 bases, with 9 bases left between them. Germline V lookup: CDR1 MNHNY, CDR2 SVGAGI (reference sequence). Assay: immunoSEQ multiplex PCR; the TCRdb copy retains only in-frame clones and omits some. The table has about 170,000 clones, approximately 90% seen once. V is TRBV6-6 and J is TRBJ1-1; D unresolved. The origin of this receptor is a man aged 25-40 years in good health. Sample: blood. As DNA, the CDR3 is TGTGCCAGCAGTCCCCTAGGGACTGAAGCTTTCTTT. Translation: CASSPLGTEAFF.